This T cell receptor beta chain stems from a study of memory CD8 T cells in hepatitis C reinfection. Study overall: Late/post reinfection sampling occurred 12 to 24 weeks after detected reinfection.

Assay: immunoSEQ multiplex PCR; the TCRdb copy retains only in-frame clones and omits some. The sample yields just over 45,000 clones, 85% to 90% seen once. CDR3 size: 15 residues. Germline CDR1 and CDR2: MDHEN and SYDVKM. Regarding the study as a whole: With roughly 5 donors, public clonotype conclusions could not be definitive.

Comment on this clone: Its antigen is currently unknown.

Time point defined: late/post reinfection, 12 to 24 weeks after detection. TCR sequencing was done directly ex vivo on sorted cells, without expansion in vitro. Donors came from people who inject drugs enrolled in HEPCO, Canada. Control naive CD8 T cells came from two donors at all three reinfection time points. Sequenced: naive CD8+ T cells sorted from blood. The chain couples TRBV28 to TRBJ2-5, with 8 bases lining up with TRBD1. The J call may not be correct, given that the DNA end is closer to TRBJ2-7. The clonotype originates from a man aged 18-30 years with hepatitis C virus infection. The CDR3 reads CASSFLDRATYEQYF. The CDR3 DNA sequence: TGTGCCAGCAGTTTTCTGGACAGGGCCACCTACGAGCAGTACTTC.